A single sample is the source of the 20 T cell receptor beta chains below, sequenced in a study of blood T cell repertoires in COVID-19. Measured with immunoSEQ multiplex PCR; TCRdb has only the in-frame clones, and not every one. The table has some 180,000 clones, approximately 80% seen once. The sample consisted of peripheral blood. Receptors were obtained from a woman between 40 and 50 years old with COVID-19, enrolled during active disease.

The rearrangement links TRBV6-6 to TRBJ2-7; TRBD1 matches 10 bases. The V segment lost 6 bases and the J segment 4 bases; nucleotides outside the gene matches: 3. Germline lookup yields CDR1 MNHNY and CDR2 SVGAGI (reference sequence). CDR3 length: 13 amino acids. In nucleotides, the CDR3 is TGTGCCAGCAGCCGGGACAGGGGTTACGAGCAGTACTTC. Its protein is CASSRDRGYEQYF.

This clone was observed a single time. The chain carries TRBV4-1 and TRBJ1-6; 8 bases agree with TRBD1. In germline, CDR1 is MGHRA, CDR2 YSYEKL. J gave up 9 bases and V 1 base, and 5 bases lay outside the gene matches. The CDR3 spans 15 residues. CDR3 region: CASSQVGQDLSPLHF. CDR3 nucleotides: TGCGCCAGCAGCCAAGTGGGACAGGATCTTTCACCCCTCCACTTT.

A word on this clone: A junction end diverges from the germline sequence, so it may reflect a read error. V is TRBV6-5 and J is TRBJ1-2, with 7 bases aligning to TRBD1. CDR1 is MNHEY, CDR2 SVGAGI, per germline. The CDR3 is 15 residues long. CDR3 sequence: CASSDSGTDPDGYTF. CDR3 nucleotides: TGTGCCAGCAGTGACTCCGGGACAGACCCTGATGGCTACACCTTC.

This clone has more than one count but fewer than ten. The V and J genes are TRBV27 and TRBJ2-7; 7 positions agree with TRBD2. CDR1 and CDR2 from the germline V gene are MNHEY and SMNVEV (reference sequence). CDR3 length: 16 amino acids. V lost 2 bases to trimming and J lost 2 bases; unmatched junction nucleotides: 9. The CDR3 DNA reads TGTGCCAGCAGTTTAAGGTTCCTAGCGGCGACCTACGAGCAGTACTTC. Its translation is CASSLRFLAATYEQYF.

This rearrangement joins TRBV18 to TRBJ1-1, with 9 bases identical to TRBD1. Germline V gene sequence: CDR1 KGHSH, CDR2 LQKENI. The junction had 10 bases not matched to a gene; V was cut back by 6 bases and J by 2 bases. The CDR3 sequence is 16 residues long. The CDR3 DNA reads TGTGCCAGCTCGCCTCCGGGACAGGGATTAAACACTGAAGCTTTCTTT. Translating it yields CASSPPGQGLNTEAFF.

This clone was detected a few times. The chain carries TRBV7-9 and TRBJ1-1; D is possibly TRBD1 (6 bases). This CDR3 contains 14 residues. The V and J ends lost 0 bases and 4 bases respectively, with 9 bases between them. Germline V gene lookup returns CDR1 SEHNR and CDR2 FQNEAQ (reference sequence). In DNA, the CDR3 is TGTGCCAGCAGCTTAGCGAACAGGGCCACTGAAGCTTTCTTT. Encoded protein: CASSLANRATEAFF.

V usage is TRBV19 and J usage is TRBJ1-1; D may be TRBD1 (6 bases). Per germline, CDR1 LNHDA and CDR2 SQIVND (reference sequence). V was pared by 5 bases and J by 6 bases, with 16 bases between. The CDR3 length is 14 residues. The chain's CDR3 is CASSSLLGASEAFF. The CDR3, as DNA: TGTGCCAGTAGTTCTCTACTGGGGGCCTCTGAAGCTTTCTTT.

The CDR3 nucleotides are TGTGCCAGCAGCTTACTGACAGACTCTAGCACAGATACGCAGTATTTT. This codes for CASSLLTDSSTDTQYF. This sequence joins TRBV7-6 and TRBJ2-3; D possibly corresponds to TRBD1 (5 bases). The germline V gene encodes CDR1 SGHVS and CDR2 FNYEAQ. The CDR3 runs 16 residues. Trimming took 2 bases from V and 0 from J, leaving 12 bases between them.

The genes are TRBV20-1 and TRBJ1-5; unclear D gene. Germline assignment: CDR1 DFQATT and CDR2 SNEGSKA (reference sequence). The CDR3 has 13 amino acids. The germline V and J ends were trimmed by 3 bases and 3 bases, with 9 bases remaining between them. The CDR3 sequence is CSASAGDNQPQHF. DNA for the CDR3: TGCAGTGCTAGTGCGGGAGACAATCAGCCCCAGCATTTT.

Turning to this clone: Other DNA sequences within the sample encode an identical CDR3. This chain links TRBV4-1 with TRBJ2-7; 9 bases are a match to TRBD1. V dropped 5 bases and J dropped 2; count of bases not matched to a gene: 4. The CDR3 length is 14 residues. Germline CDR1 MGHRA, CDR2 YSYEKL. Written as DNA, the CDR3 is TGCGCCAGCAGCGCGGGACAGGGTGCCTACGAGCAGTACTTC. This gives the protein CASSAGQGAYEQYF.

V gene TRBV7-8 combines with J gene TRBJ2-3; 9 bases align to TRBD2. The CDR3 extends over 15 amino acids. Losses at the gene ends were 3 bases for V and 3 bases for J; bases not matched to a gene: 4. The germline V gene has CDR1 SGHVS and CDR2 FQNEAQ. In nucleotides, the CDR3 is TGTGCCAGCAGCTTGGCGGGAGGGCCGACAGATACGCAGTATTTT. It is translated as CASSLAGGPTDTQYF.

The genes are TRBV18 and TRBJ1-1; possible D gene TRBD1, 6 bases. The germline V gene encodes CDR1 KGHSH and CDR2 LQKENI. This CDR3 is 16 amino acids long. Trimming took off 6 bases at V and 2 bases at J, with 19 bases between the two ends. CDR3 sequence (DNA): TGTGCCAGCTCCTTTTTCGGGGGGCAGGAAAACACTGAAGCTTTCTTT. As protein: CASSFFGGQENTEAFF.

Details on this clone: One end of the junction varies from germline; a read error may be responsible. Other DNA variants within this sample encode the same CDR3. The V and J genes are TRBV7-7 and TRBJ2-2, with 8 bases fitting TRBD2. This CDR3 is 15 amino acids long. Per the germline V gene, CDR1 is SSHAT and CDR2 is FNYEAQ (reference sequence). The CDR3 DNA reads TGTGCTAGCAGCCGTACTAGCGGGAACACCGGGGAGCTGTTTTTT. Translated: CASSRTSGNTGELFF.

The chain employs TRBV10-3 and TRBJ2-7; perhaps TRBD2 as D (5 bases). Germline lookup yields CDR1 ENHRY and CDR2 SYGVKD. V was shortened by 0 bases and J by 1 base, with 10 bases between the two germline ends. The CDR3 is 15 residues long. CDR3 sequence: CAISESGRRSYEQYF. For the CDR3, the DNA is TGTGCCATCAGTGAGTCGGGGAGACGGTCCTACGAGCAGTACTTC.

The gene calls are TRBV5-1 and TRBJ2-3, with a weak D call TRBD2 (5 bases). Trimming stripped 4 bases from V and 1 base from J, with 22 bases between. The CDR3 has 18 residues. The germline V gene has CDR1 SGHRS and CDR2 YFSETQ. CDR3 sequence: CASSADSPRPSRTDTQYF. CDR3 nucleotides: TGCGCCAGCAGCGCGGACTCCCCTCGCCCCAGTCGCACAGATACGCAGTATTTT.

The CDR3: CASSLAQSSYNEQFF. The CDR3 region has the DNA TGTGCCAGCTCCCTAGCCCAGAGCTCCTACAATGAGCAGTTCTTC. This chain uses TRBV18 with TRBJ2-1, with D perhaps matching TRBD2 (5 bases). Germline CDR1 KGHSH, CDR2 LQKENI. CDR3 length: 15 amino acids. Trimming shortened V by 6 bases and J by 0 bases, and 12 bases separated the two germline ends.

This sequence joins TRBV6-4 and TRBJ2-3; D is unclear. The CDR3 consists of 13 residues. From germline, CDR1 is MRHNA and CDR2 SNTAGT. V was shortened by 0 bases and J by 4 bases, with 5 bases between the two germline ends. In DNA, the CDR3 is TGTGCCAGCAGTGACTCTGAGTCAGATACGCAGTATTTT. It is translated as CASSDSESDTQYF.

The chain employs TRBV9 and TRBJ2-1; perhaps TRBD2 as D (5 bases). V was trimmed by 0 bases and J by 1 base, leaving 8 bases between them. From germline, CDR1 is SGDLS and CDR2 YYNGEE. The CDR3 covers 15 residues. The DNA for the CDR3 is TGTGCCAGCAGCGTAGGGGTAGCGTCCTACAATGAGCAGTTCTTC. Translated: CASSVGVASYNEQFF.

V is TRBV24-1 and J is TRBJ1-2; D gene unclear. Germline V gene data show CDR1 as KGHDR and CDR2 as SFDVKD. V gave up 3 bases and J gave up 2 bases, with 3 bases separating them. The CDR3 sequence is 12 residues long. The CDR3 reads CATSDSNYGYTF. DNA for the CDR3: TGTGCCACCAGTGATAGCAACTATGGCTACACCTTC.

This clone was observed a handful of times. The chain recombines TRBV6-5 with TRBJ1-4, with a weak D call TRBD1 (6 bases). CDR1 is MNHEY, CDR2 SVGAGI, per germline. V was trimmed by 0 bases and J by 8 bases, leaving 13 bases between them. The CDR3 loop spans 15 amino acids. CDR3 nucleotides: TGTGCCAGCAGTTACTCTACAGGGTCAAGGGAAAAACTGTTTTTT. It yields the protein CASSYSTGSREKLFF.